One sample yielded the 14 T cell receptor beta chains listed below, sequenced in a study of blood T cell repertoires in COVID-19. Assay: immunoSEQ multiplex PCR; the TCRdb copy retains only in-frame clones and omits some. The data contain hundreds of thousands of clones, 85% to 90% of them singletons. The sequenced sample was PBMCs or T cells enriched from blood (not recorded which). Every receptor here comes from a young man who had recovered from COVID-19.

The chain recombines TRBV21-1 with TRBJ1-1; TRBD1, as called in the table, went unchecked against the DNA. TRBV21-1 is classified as a pseudogene. CDR3 size: 15 residues. As DNA, the CDR3 is TGTGCCAGCAGCATCCCCGGACAGGGGGCCACTGAAGCTTTCTTT. Protein sequence: CASSIPGQGATEAFF.

V is TRBV6-6 and J is TRBJ1-1; tentatively, D is TRBD1 (6 bases). The germline gives CDR1 MNHNY, CDR2 SVGAGI (reference sequence). The CDR3 sequence is 13 residues long. Trimming took off 2 bases at V and 11 bases at J, with 15 bases between the two ends. The CDR3 bases are TGTGCCAGCAGTTACAGGCGGGGGGCGGGGGCTTTCTTT. Translating gives CASSYRRGAGAFF.

The chain employs TRBV5-6 and TRBJ1-2; no clear D. Germline CDR1 reads SGHDT; CDR2 reads YYEEEE. Trimming removed 0 bases from V and 8 bases from J, with 11 bases in between. This CDR3 region has 13 residues. CDR3 nucleotide sequence: TGTGCCAGCAGCTTGGGCGGAGTGTACGGCTACACCTTC. This codes for CASSLGGVYGYTF.

The chain has TRBV5-4 and TRBJ1-6; TRBD1 matches 10 bases. This CDR3 has 15 amino acids. The germline CDR1 and CDR2 sequences are SGHNT and YYREEE (reference sequence). J was trimmed by 9 bases and V by 4 bases; bases with no gene match: 7. The CDR3 sequence is CASSARDRGLSPLHF. The CDR3 DNA is TGTGCCAGCAGCGCCCGGGACAGGGGTCTTTCACCCCTCCACTTT.

The J gene is TRBJ2-7, the V gene TRBV27, with D unresolved. This CDR3 region has 10 residues. CDR1 is MNHEY, CDR2 SMNVEV, per germline (reference sequence). Trimming pared 8 bases from V and 0 bases from J, leaving 2 bases between. As DNA, the CDR3 is TGTGCCAGCTACTCCTACGAGCAGTACTTC. Its translation is CASYSYEQYF.

V is TRBV15 and J is TRBJ1-5; D not resolved. Germline lookup yields CDR1 LNHNV and CDR2 YYDKDF (reference sequence). The CDR3 loop spans 13 amino acids. The germline V and J ends were trimmed by 1 base and 4 bases, with 5 bases remaining between them. The DNA for the CDR3 is TGTGCCACCAGCAGAGGAGGAAATCAGCCCCAGCATTTT. Translating gives CATSRGGNQPQHF.

The chain uses TRBV7-9 and TRBJ2-7; 13 nucleotides match TRBD2. V shed 2 bases, J shed 3 bases, and the junction held 4 bases outside the gene matches. Germline CDR1 and CDR2: SEHNR and FQNEAQ (reference sequence). CDR3 size: 16 residues. The CDR3 spells CASSLTSGGAFYEQYF. DNA for the CDR3: TGTGCCAGCAGCTTAACTAGCGGGGGGGCGTTCTACGAGCAGTACTTC.

This rearrangement joins TRBV5-1 to TRBJ2-7; 7 bases line up with TRBD1. J gave up 4 bases and V 7 bases, and 11 bases lay outside the gene matches. Per germline, CDR1 SGHRS and CDR2 YFSETQ. This CDR3 region has 14 residues. This chain's CDR3 is CASGPWTGRYEQYF. Written as DNA, the CDR3 is TGCGCCAGCGGGCCATGGACAGGACGGTACGAGCAGTACTTC.

The chain carries TRBV5-1 and TRBJ2-1; 10 bases fit TRBD1. Per the germline V gene, CDR1 is SGHRS and CDR2 is YFSETQ. V shed 4 bases and J 6 bases; nucleotides not matched to a gene: 7. CDR3 size: 15 residues. The DNA of the CDR3 is TGCGCCAGCAGCCAACCGGGACAGGGGTCCAATGAGCAGTTCTTC. Protein product: CASSQPGQGSNEQFF.

The rearrangement uses TRBV5-4 and TRBJ2-5, with 7 bases lining up with TRBD2. The length of the CDR3 is 14 residues. Germline V gene sequence: CDR1 SGHNT, CDR2 YYREEE (reference sequence). V was pared by 1 base and J by 5 bases, with 5 bases of the junction left unmatched. CDR3 nucleotide sequence: TGTGCCAGCAGCTTGCTAGGGGAGGGGGAGACCCAGTACTTC. As protein: CASSLLGEGETQYF.

The CDR3 here is CARRRLAGTDTQYF. The CDR3 DNA reads TGTGCCAGAAGGAGACTAGCGGGCACAGATACGCAGTATTTT. The chain carries TRBV5-3 and TRBJ2-3; 9 positions match TRBD2. TRBV5-3 falls under the ORF class, with uncertain function. This CDR3 has 14 residues. V lost 5 bases and J lost 1; bases outside the gene matches: 2.

This chain uses TRBV4-1 with TRBJ1-2; D uncertain. The CDR3 has 14 residues. Trimming left V 1 base short and J 1 base short, with 7 bases between. Germline assignment: CDR1 MGHRA and CDR2 YSYEKL. The DNA for the CDR3 is TGCGCCAGCAGCCAAGTTCGACATAACTATGGCTACACCTTC. Its translation is CASSQVRHNYGYTF.

The chain links TRBV18 to TRBJ2-1; D call uncertain. This CDR3 region has 13 residues. Germline V gene data show CDR1 as KGHSH and CDR2 as LQKENI. V lost 5 bases and J lost 6, with 11 bases in between. The DNA for the CDR3 is TGTGCCAGCTCATTATATGCGGTCAATGAGCAGTTCTTC. Residues: CASSLYAVNEQFF.

The V gene is TRBV7-8, the J gene TRBJ2-4, with 11 bases that match TRBD2. Trimming at V came to 6 bases and at J to 0 bases, leaving 7 bases not matched to a gene. Germline loops: CDR1 SGHVS, CDR2 FQNEAQ. The CDR3 has 17 residues. In nucleotides, the CDR3 is TGTGCCAGCAGTCTACTAGCGGGGGCTCTAGCCAAAAACATTCAGTACTTC. Protein: CASSLLAGALAKNIQYF. Full variable domain (outside the CDR3, taken from reference TRBV7-8 and TRBJ2-4): GAGVSQSPRYKVAKRGQDVALRCDPISGHVSLFWYQQALGQGPEFLTYFQNEAQLDKSGLPSDRFFAERPEGSVSTLKIQRTQQEDSAVYLCASSLLAGALAKNIQYFGAGTRLSVL.